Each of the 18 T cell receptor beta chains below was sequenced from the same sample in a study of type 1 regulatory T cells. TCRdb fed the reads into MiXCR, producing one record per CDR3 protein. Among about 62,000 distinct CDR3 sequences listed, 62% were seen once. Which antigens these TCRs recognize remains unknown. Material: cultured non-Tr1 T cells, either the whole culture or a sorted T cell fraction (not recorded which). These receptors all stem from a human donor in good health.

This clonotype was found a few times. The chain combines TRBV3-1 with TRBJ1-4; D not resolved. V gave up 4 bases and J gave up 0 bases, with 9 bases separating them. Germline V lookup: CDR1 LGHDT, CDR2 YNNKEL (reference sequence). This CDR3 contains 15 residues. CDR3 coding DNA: TGTGCCAGCAGCCGGGATGCCGCAACTAATGAAAAACTGTTTTTT. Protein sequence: CASSRDAATNEKLFF.

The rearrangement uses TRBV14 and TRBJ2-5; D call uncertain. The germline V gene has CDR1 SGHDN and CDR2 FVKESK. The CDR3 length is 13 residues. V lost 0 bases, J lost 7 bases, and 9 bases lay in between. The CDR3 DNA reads TGTGCCAGCAGCCAAGAGTCAGTTCGGACCCAGTACTTC. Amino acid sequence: CASSQESVRTQYF.

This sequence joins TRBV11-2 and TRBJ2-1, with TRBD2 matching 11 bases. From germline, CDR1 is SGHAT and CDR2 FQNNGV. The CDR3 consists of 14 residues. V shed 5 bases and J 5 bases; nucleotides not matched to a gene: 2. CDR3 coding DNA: TGTGCCAGCAGCCGACTAGCGGGACACAATGAGCAGTTCTTC. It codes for CASSRLAGHNEQFF.

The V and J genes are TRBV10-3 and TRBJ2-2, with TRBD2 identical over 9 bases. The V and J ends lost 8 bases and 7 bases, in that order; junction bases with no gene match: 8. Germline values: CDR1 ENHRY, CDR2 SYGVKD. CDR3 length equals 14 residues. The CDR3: CAIRRQREDGELFF. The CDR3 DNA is TGTGCCATCCGGAGGCAGCGGGAGGACGGGGAGCTGTTTTTT.

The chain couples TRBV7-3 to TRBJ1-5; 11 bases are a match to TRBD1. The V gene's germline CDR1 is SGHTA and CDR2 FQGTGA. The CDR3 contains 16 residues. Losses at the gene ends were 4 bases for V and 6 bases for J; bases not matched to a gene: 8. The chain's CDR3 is CASSSVDRGHGQPQHF. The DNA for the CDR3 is TGTGCCAGCAGCTCTGTGGACAGGGGGCATGGTCAGCCCCAGCATTTT.

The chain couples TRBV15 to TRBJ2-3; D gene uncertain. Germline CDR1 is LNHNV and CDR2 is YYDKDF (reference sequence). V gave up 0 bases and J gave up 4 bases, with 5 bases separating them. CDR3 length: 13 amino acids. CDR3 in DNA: TGTGCCACCAGCAGAGACGTAGCAGATACGCAGTATTTT. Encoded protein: CATSRDVADTQYF.

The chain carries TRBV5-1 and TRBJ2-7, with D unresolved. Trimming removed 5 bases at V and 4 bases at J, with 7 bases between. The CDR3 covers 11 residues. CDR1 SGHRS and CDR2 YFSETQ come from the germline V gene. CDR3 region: CASRGPYEQYF. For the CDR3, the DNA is TGCGCCAGCAGGGGCCCTTACGAGCAGTACTTC.

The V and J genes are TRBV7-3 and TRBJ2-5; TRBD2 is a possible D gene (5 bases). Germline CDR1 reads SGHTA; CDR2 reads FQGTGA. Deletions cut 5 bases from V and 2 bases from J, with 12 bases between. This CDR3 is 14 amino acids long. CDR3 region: CASSPTRGQETQYF. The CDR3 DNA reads TGTGCCAGCAGCCCGACCCGGGGTCAAGAGACCCAGTACTTC.

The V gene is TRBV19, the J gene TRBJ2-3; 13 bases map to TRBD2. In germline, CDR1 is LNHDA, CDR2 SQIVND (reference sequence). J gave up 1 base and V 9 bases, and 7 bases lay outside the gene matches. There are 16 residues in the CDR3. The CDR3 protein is CASTSLAGGGTDTQYF. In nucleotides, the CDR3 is TGTGCCAGCACCTCACTAGCGGGAGGGGGCACAGATACGCAGTATTTT.

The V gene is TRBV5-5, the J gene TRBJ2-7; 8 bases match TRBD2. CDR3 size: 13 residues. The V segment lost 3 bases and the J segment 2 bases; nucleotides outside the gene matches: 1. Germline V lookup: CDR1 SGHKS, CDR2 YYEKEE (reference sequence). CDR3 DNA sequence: TGTGCCAGCAGCTCGGGGGGGGCCTACGAGCAGTACTTC. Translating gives CASSSGGAYEQYF. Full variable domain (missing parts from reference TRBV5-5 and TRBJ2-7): DAGVTQSPTHLIKTRGQQVTLRCSPISGHKSVSWYQQVLGQGPQFIFQYYEKEERGRGNFPDRFSARQFPNYSSELNVNALLLGDSALYLCASSSGGAYEQYFGPGTRLTVT.

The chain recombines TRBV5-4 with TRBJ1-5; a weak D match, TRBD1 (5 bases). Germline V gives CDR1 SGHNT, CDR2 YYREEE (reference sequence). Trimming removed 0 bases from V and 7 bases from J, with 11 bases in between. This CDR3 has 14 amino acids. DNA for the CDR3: TGTGCCAGCAGCTTGGAGCCCAGGGACCAGCCCCAGCATTTT. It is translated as CASSLEPRDQPQHF.

The CDR3 here is CSARGGTSGPEQFF. The DNA of the CDR3 is TGCAGTGCTAGGGGGGGGACTAGCGGGCCCGAGCAGTTCTTC. V is TRBV20-1 and J is TRBJ2-1; 12 bases map to TRBD2. V lost 3 bases and J lost 10; bases outside the gene matches: 7. The CDR3 has 14 amino acids. CDR1 is DFQATT and CDR2 is SNEGSKA in the germline V gene (reference sequence).

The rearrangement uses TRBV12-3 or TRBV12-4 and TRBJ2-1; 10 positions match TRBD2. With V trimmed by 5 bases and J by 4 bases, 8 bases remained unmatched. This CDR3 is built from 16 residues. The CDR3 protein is CASSPRRLAGYNEQFF. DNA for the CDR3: TGTGCCAGCAGTCCACGACGACTAGCGGGTTACAATGAGCAGTTCTTC.

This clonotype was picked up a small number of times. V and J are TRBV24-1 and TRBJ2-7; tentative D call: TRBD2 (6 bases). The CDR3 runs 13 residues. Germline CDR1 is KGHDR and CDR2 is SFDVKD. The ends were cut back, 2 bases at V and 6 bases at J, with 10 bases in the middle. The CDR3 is CATSDWRDGEQYF. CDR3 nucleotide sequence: TGTGCCACCAGTGATTGGAGGGACGGCGAGCAGTACTTC.

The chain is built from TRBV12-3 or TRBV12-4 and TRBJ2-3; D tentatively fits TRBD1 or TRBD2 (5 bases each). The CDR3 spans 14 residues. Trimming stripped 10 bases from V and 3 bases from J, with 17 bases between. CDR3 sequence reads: CATSLGTLTDTQYF. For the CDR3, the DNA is TGTGCCACCTCCCTAGGGACCTTGACAGATACGCAGTATTTT.

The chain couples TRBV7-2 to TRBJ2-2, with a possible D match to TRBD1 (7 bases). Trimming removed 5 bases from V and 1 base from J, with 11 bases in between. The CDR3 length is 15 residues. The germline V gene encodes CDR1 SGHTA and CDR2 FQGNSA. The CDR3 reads CASSLQGGNTGELFF. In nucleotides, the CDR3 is TGTGCCAGCAGCCTTCAGGGGGGGAACACCGGGGAGCTGTTTTTT. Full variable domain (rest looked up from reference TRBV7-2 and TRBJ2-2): GAGVSQSPSNKVTEKGKDVELRCDPISGHTALYWYRQSLGQGLEFLIYFQGNSAPDKSGLPSDRFSAERTGGSVSTLTIQRTQQEDSAVYLCASSLQGGNTGELFFGEGSRLTVL.

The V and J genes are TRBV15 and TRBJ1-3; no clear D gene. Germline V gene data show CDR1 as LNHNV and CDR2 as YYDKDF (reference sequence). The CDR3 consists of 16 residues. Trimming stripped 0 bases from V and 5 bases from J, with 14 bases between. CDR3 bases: TGTGCCACCAGCAGAGATCCTACGGTGGGCAGAAACACCATATATTTT. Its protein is CATSRDPTVGRNTIYF.

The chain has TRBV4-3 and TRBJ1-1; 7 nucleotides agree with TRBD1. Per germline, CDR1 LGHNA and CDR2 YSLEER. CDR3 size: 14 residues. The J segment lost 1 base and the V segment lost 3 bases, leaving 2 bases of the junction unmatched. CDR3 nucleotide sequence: TGCGCCAGCAGCCAGACAGGGCAGAACACTGAAGCTTTCTTT. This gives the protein CASSQTGQNTEAFF.